This TCR beta chain was identified during a study of T cell responses to AZD1222 COVID-19 vaccine. Turning to the study itself: It was second doses at about 4 or about 12 weeks that were pooled. Overall study findings and caveats: Rises in breadth and depth of Spike-specific TCRs came after two AZD1222 doses. Clonal diversity may have been underestimated, and the donors were mostly white British, with more females than males.

The germline V gene encodes CDR1 LGHDT and CDR2 YNNKEL (reference sequence). The V end was cut by 1 base, the J end by 4 bases, with 10 bases between. The CDR3 is made up of 15 amino acids. Notes on this clone: Its antigen remains unidentified.

Generated by immunoSEQ multiplex PCR, the TCRdb table keeps only in-frame clones and is missing some. The table has more than 150,000 clones, roughly 88% seen once; the top ten hold 0.4% to 0.5%. This chain uses TRBV3-1 (or the pseudogene TRBV3-2) with TRBJ1-4; D ambiguous. The sequence was obtained from an adult in good health. The material was peripheral blood, obtained on day 0 of AZD1222 vaccination. CDR3 in DNA: TGTGCCAGCAGCCAAGCGACGGGGAATAATGAAAAACTGTTTTTT. Its translation is CASSQATGNNEKLFF.